The 29 T cell receptor beta chains below were found in one sample sequenced in a study of blood T cell repertoires in COVID-19. Some clones are missing from TCRdb's copy, which holds only in-frame ones; the method was immunoSEQ multiplex PCR. The sample holds some 320,000 clones, roughly nine tenths seen once. Specimen: PBMCs or T cells enriched from blood (not recorded which). The receptors originated from a man aged 60 to 75 who had recovered from COVID-19.

This clone was found once. The V and J genes are TRBV19 and TRBJ2-7, with D hard to call. CDR1 and CDR2 (germline): LNHDA, SQIVND (reference sequence). Trimming shortened V by 3 bases and J by 3 bases, and 12 bases separated the two germline ends. The CDR3 is 14 amino acids. This CDR3 is CASSIVVSFYEQYF. As DNA, the CDR3 is TGTGCCAGTAGTATTGTTGTCAGTTTCTACGAGCAGTACTTC.

The chain joins TRBV3-1 (or the pseudogene TRBV3-2) to TRBJ1-5, with D unclear. The CDR3 spans 15 residues. CDR1 is LGHDT and CDR2 is YNNKEL in the germline V gene (reference sequence). Deletions cut 1 base from V and 0 bases from J, with 7 bases between. The CDR3 loop reads CASSQAGPSNQPQHF. Written as DNA, the CDR3 is TGTGCCAGCAGCCAAGCAGGCCCTAGCAATCAGCCCCAGCATTTT.

This clone appeared a single time. This chain joins TRBV29-1 and TRBJ2-7; D unclear. The V gene lost 1 base and the J gene lost 2 bases, with 9 bases spanning the gap. This CDR3 has 13 amino acids. Germline V gene sequence: CDR1 SQVTM, CDR2 ANQGSEA. The CDR3 DNA reads TGCAGCGTTGAAGTAGCAGAGACCTACGAGCAGTACTTC. Its translation is CSVEVAETYEQYF.

The rearrangement joins TRBV2 to TRBJ1-5; 8 positions agree with TRBD1. Germline CDR1 reads SNHLY; CDR2 reads FYNNEI. The CDR3 totals 16 residues. V lost 2 bases and J lost 4; bases outside the gene matches: 7. The CDR3 reads CASSELGQEPNQPQHF. Written as DNA, the CDR3 is TGTGCCAGCAGTGAATTGGGACAGGAACCAAATCAGCCCCAGCATTTT.

The chain combines TRBV27 with TRBJ2-1; 8 nucleotides align to TRBD1. The CDR3 loop spans 16 amino acids. The V and J ends lost 3 bases and 5 bases, in that order; junction bases with no gene match: 9. In germline, CDR1 is MNHEY, CDR2 SMNVEV (reference sequence). The CDR3 region is CASSFLRTGSNNEQFF. The CDR3 DNA reads as TGTGCCAGCAGTTTTCTCCGGACAGGGAGTAACAATGAGCAGTTCTTC.

The chain combines TRBV9 with TRBJ2-1; 8 bases are a match to TRBD2. Trimming took 1 base from V and 4 from J; bases not matched to a gene: 7. Germline CDR1 reads SGDLS; CDR2 reads YYNGEE. CDR3 size: 16 residues. CDR3 amino acids: CASSVSGGVTYNEQFF. The CDR3 DNA reads as TGTGCCAGCAGCGTATCCGGGGGGGTAACTTACAATGAGCAGTTCTTC. The whole variable domain, filled in from reference TRBV9 and TRBJ2-1, reads DSGVTQTPKHLITATGQRVTLRCSPRSGDLSVYWYQQSLDQGLQFLIQYYNGEERAKGNILERFSAQQFPDLHSELNLSSLELGDSALYFCASSVSGGVTYNEQFFGPGTRLTVL.

V usage is TRBV11-3 and J usage is TRBJ1-3; D is perhaps TRBD1 (5 bases). Trimming cost V 5 bases and J 3 bases, with 11 bases left between them. Germline lookup yields CDR1 SGHNT and CDR2 YENEEA. There are 14 residues in the CDR3. Here the CDR3 reads CASSNGGFGNTIYF. The CDR3 nucleotides are TGTGCCAGCAGCAACGGGGGGTTTGGAAACACCATATATTTT. The whole variable domain, remainder taken from reference TRBV11-3 and TRBJ1-3, is EAGVVQSPRYKIIEKKQPVAFWCNPISGHNTLYWYLQNLGQGPELLIRYENEEAVDDSQLPKDRFSAERLKGVDSTLKIQPAELGDSAVYLCASSNGGFGNTIYFGEGSWLTVV.

The gene calls are TRBV4-1 and TRBJ2-2, with no clear D. Trimming cost V 3 bases and J 3 bases, with 8 bases left between them. This CDR3 spans 14 amino acids. The germline gives CDR1 MGHRA, CDR2 YSYEKL. As DNA, the CDR3 is TGCGCCAGCAGCCACTATGCCGACACCGGGGAGCTGTTTTTT. Protein sequence: CASSHYADTGELFF.

Points on this clone: Distinct nucleotide sequences in the sample also encode this CDR3. The V and J genes are TRBV9 and TRBJ1-2; D is ambiguous. V lost 0 bases to trimming and J lost 2 bases, with 8 bases between them. The length of the CDR3 is 14 residues. CDR1 and CDR2 from the germline V gene are SGDLS and YYNGEE. The CDR3 loop is CASSVGGGNYGYTF. In nucleotides, the CDR3 is TGTGCCAGCAGCGTAGGAGGCGGCAACTATGGCTACACCTTC.

The V and J genes are TRBV6-6 and TRBJ1-3; D may be TRBD1 (5 bases). The ends were cut back, 7 bases at V and 0 bases at J, with 10 bases in the middle. The CDR3 has 14 amino acids. The germline V gene encodes CDR1 MNHNY and CDR2 SVGAGI (reference sequence). The CDR3, as DNA: TGTGCCAGCATCTCGACAGACTCTGGAAACACCATATATTTT. Its translation: CASISTDSGNTIYF.

The rearrangement joins TRBV9 to TRBJ2-3; 10 nucleotides match TRBD1. The CDR3 sequence is 17 residues long. V lost 4 bases to trimming and J lost 4 bases; unmatched junction nucleotides: 12. CDR1 SGDLS and CDR2 YYNGEE come from the germline V gene. The CDR3 loop reads CASSSPEGQGWPDTQYF. The CDR3 nucleotides read TGTGCCAGCAGCTCCCCCGAGGGACAGGGGTGGCCAGATACGCAGTATTTT.

In its sample, this clone was seen once. CDR3 nucleotide sequence: TGCAGCGTTGAAGACCCGAGGGGGAACCACTACGAGCAGTACTTC. This gives the protein CSVEDPRGNHYEQYF. The J gene is TRBJ2-7, the V gene TRBV29-1, with D tentatively TRBD1 (6 bases). The germline V and J ends were trimmed by 0 bases and 3 bases, with 15 bases remaining between them. The CDR3 sequence is 15 residues long. Per the germline V gene, CDR1 is SQVTM and CDR2 is ANQGSEA.

With regard to this clone: The sample has other DNA sequences that encode this CDR3 too. This chain uses TRBV12-3 or TRBV12-4 with TRBJ1-1; possible D gene TRBD1, 5 bases. The CDR3 consists of 13 residues. The V end was cut by 3 bases, the J end by 2 bases, with 7 bases between. CDR3 loop: CASSLTANTEAFF. The DNA for the CDR3 is TGTGCCAGCAGTTTGACAGCTAACACTGAAGCTTTCTTT.

The rearrangement uses TRBV7-9 and TRBJ2-1, with D perhaps TRBD1 (5 bases). V lost 2 bases and J lost 0, with 17 bases in between. The germline V gene has CDR1 SEHNR and CDR2 FQNEAQ (reference sequence). This CDR3 comprises 18 residues. CDR3 sequence reads: CASSLKGRLTFSYNEQFF. CDR3 in DNA: TGTGCCAGCAGCTTAAAGGGGCGGCTTACTTTCTCCTACAATGAGCAGTTCTTC.

The chain couples TRBV6-5 to TRBJ1-1; 8 nucleotides line up with TRBD1. Looked up from germline, CDR1 is MNHEY and CDR2 is SVGAGI. V dropped 6 bases and J dropped 5; count of bases not matched to a gene: 5. This CDR3 comprises 13 residues. This CDR3 is CASRGQGSTEAFF. CDR3 nucleotides: TGTGCCAGCAGAGGACAGGGAAGTACTGAAGCTTTCTTT.

This clone was recorded a few times. CDR3 coding DNA: TGTGCCAGCAGCTTCCGCGGGAGGGCAGAGACCCAGTACTTC. Translated: CASSFRGRAETQYF. The chain is built from TRBV11-3 and TRBJ2-5; 9 bases are shared with TRBD2. The CDR3 loop spans 14 amino acids. With 3 bases clipped from V and 4 bases from J, the junction kept 3 bases outside the gene matches. Looked up from germline, CDR1 is SGHNT and CDR2 is YENEEA.

This chain connects TRBV19 to TRBJ1-5; D ambiguous. This CDR3 comprises 13 residues. Germline CDR1 reads LNHDA; CDR2 reads SQIVND (reference sequence). V was pared by 0 bases and J by 10 bases, with 10 bases between. The CDR3 nucleotides read TGTGCCAGTAGTATAGATGCTCGCGGACCCCAGCATTTT. This codes for CASSIDARGPQHF.

V usage is TRBV6-2 or TRBV6-3 and J usage is TRBJ1-1, with 7 bases that match TRBD1. Germline CDR1 is MNHEY and CDR2 is SVGEGT. The CDR3 totals 16 residues. Losses at the gene ends were 5 bases for V and 4 bases for J; bases not matched to a gene: 13. The CDR3 nucleotides read TGTGCCAGCAGTAAGTACGACAGGGCCAAACGCACTGAAGCTTTCTTT. As protein: CASSKYDRAKRTEAFF.

Points on this clone: The junction does not match germline at one end; this may be a read error. The chain uses TRBV7-7 and TRBJ1-1, with TRBD1 matching 7 bases. This CDR3 is built from 16 residues. Germline CDR1 is SSHAT and CDR2 is FNYEAQ (reference sequence). The CDR3 region has the DNA TGTGCTAGCAGCGCCAATACGGGACAGATGAACACTGAAGCTTTCTTT. Translating it yields CASSANTGQMNTEAFF.

The chain links TRBV6-1 to TRBJ2-3, with a possible D match to TRBD1 (5 bases). This CDR3 has 13 residues. Germline V gene data show CDR1 as MNHNS and CDR2 as SASEGT. V was pared by 2 bases and J by 7 bases, with 10 bases between. Written as DNA, the CDR3 is TGTGCCAGCAGTGAACAGGGTTTGAATACGCAGTATTTT. As protein: CASSEQGLNTQYF.

The chain has TRBV15 and TRBJ2-5; 8 nucleotides line up with TRBD1. Trimming cost V 1 base and J 4 bases; bases outside gene matches: 5. The CDR3 sequence is 15 residues long. The germline V gene encodes CDR1 LNHNV and CDR2 YYDKDF (reference sequence). CDR3 bases: TGTGCCACCAGCAGAGCCAGGGGGCGGGGAGAGACCCAGTACTTC. It codes for CATSRARGRGETQYF.

The V and J genes are TRBV11-3 and TRBJ1-1; D perhaps matches TRBD1 (6 bases). Germline CDR1 is SGHNT and CDR2 is YENEEA. The V end lost 5 bases, the J end lost 2 bases, and 15 bases lay between the germline ends. This CDR3 contains 15 residues. CDR3 amino acids: CASSRTGGRNTEAFF. The DNA of the CDR3 is TGTGCCAGCAGCCGGACGGGGGGCCGAAACACTGAAGCTTTCTTT.

This chain joins TRBV2 and TRBJ1-5, with 7 bases aligning to TRBD1. The CDR3 spans 13 residues. The V gene end was trimmed by 10 bases and the J gene end by 0 bases; junction bases not matched to a gene: 3. Germline V gene sequence: CDR1 SNHLY, CDR2 FYNNEI. The CDR3 DNA reads as TGTGCCACCGGACAGGATAGCAATCAGCCCCAGCATTTT. Its protein is CATGQDSNQPQHF.

This clone has more than one count but fewer than ten. The chain recombines TRBV9 with TRBJ1-2; D may be TRBD1 (6 bases). V lost 3 bases to trimming and J lost 4 bases, with 19 bases between them. The germline V gene has CDR1 SGDLS and CDR2 YYNGEE. This CDR3 has 16 residues. The CDR3 DNA sequence: TGTGCCAGCAGCGCGGGGGGCCCGACCAGCCCCTATGGCTACACCTTC. Its translation is CASSAGGPTSPYGYTF.

The sample holds many counts of this clone. CDR3 protein: CASSPGWGADGYTF. In DNA form, the CDR3 reads TGTGCCAGCAGCCCCGGTTGGGGAGCCGATGGCTACACCTTC. This chain links TRBV6-5 with TRBJ1-2; D unclear. CDR1 MNHEY and CDR2 SVGAGI come from the germline V gene. The CDR3 is made up of 14 amino acids. The V end lost 6 bases, the J end lost 6 bases, and 17 bases lay between the germline ends.

This rearrangement joins TRBV5-6 to TRBJ2-3; D possibly corresponds to TRBD2 (5 bases). This CDR3 contains 15 residues. V was pared by 4 bases and J by 4 bases, with 16 bases between. From germline, CDR1 is SGHDT and CDR2 YYEEEE. CDR3 DNA: TGTGCCAGCAGCCCGAACGAGGGAGTGGCAGATACGCAGTATTTT. It codes for CASSPNEGVADTQYF.

This clone was observed a single time. The chain carries TRBV7-2 and TRBJ1-4; 9 bases align to TRBD1. V shed 4 bases and J 7 bases; nucleotides not matched to a gene: 7. Germline-derived CDR1 and CDR2 are SGHTA and FQGNSA. The CDR3 length is 15 residues. CDR3 sequence: CASSSQQGAGEKLFF. The CDR3 bases are TGTGCCAGCAGCTCCCAACAGGGGGCGGGTGAAAAACTGTTTTTT.

To note about this clone: Other DNA sequences in the sample encode the same CDR3. This chain joins TRBV30 and TRBJ1-2, with TRBD1 identical over 8 bases. CDR3 length: 12 amino acids. With 5 bases clipped from V and 3 bases from J, the junction kept 2 bases outside the gene matches. Germline CDR1 and CDR2: GTSNPN and SVGIG (reference sequence). DNA for the CDR3: TGTGCCTGGGACAGGGGAGACTATGGCTACACCTTC. This encodes CAWDRGDYGYTF.

The chain carries TRBV5-1 and TRBJ2-7, with D perhaps matching TRBD2 (6 bases). The V end lost 5 bases, the J end lost 1 base, and 10 bases lay between the germline ends. The CDR3 spans 13 residues. The V gene's germline CDR1 is SGHRS and CDR2 YFSETQ. This chain's CDR3 is CASSRRESYEQYF. Written as DNA, the CDR3 is TGCGCCAGCAGTCGGCGGGAATCCTACGAGCAGTACTTC.